A single sample gave rise to the 21 T cell receptor beta chains below, sequenced in a study of T cell repertoires in cytomegalovirus infection. One entry per CDR3 protein, called by TCRdb with MiXCR from the reads. The table records some 800,000 distinct CDR3 sequences, 32% of them present only once. The antigens of these receptors remain unknown. Sequenced material: cultured CD8+ T cells from PBMCs, taken from culture after CMV antigen stimulation. The origin of the receptors is a human donor in good health (CMV status not recorded). Some clones in this sample may be carry-over from other donors' samples.

The chain combines TRBV14 with TRBJ2-3, with 9 nucleotides matching TRBD2. V lost 4 bases to trimming and J lost 4 bases; unmatched junction nucleotides: 12. From germline, CDR1 is SGHDN and CDR2 FVKESK. The length of the CDR3 is 17 residues. CDR3 nucleotide sequence: TGTGCCAGCAGCCGACTTCTTGGCGGGGGGGCTCCAGATACGCAGTATTTT. As protein: CASSRLLGGGAPDTQYF.

The chain links TRBV27 to TRBJ2-3, with a possible D match to TRBD1 (5 bases). The V gene lost 0 bases and the J gene lost 5 bases, with 6 bases spanning the gap. CDR1 and CDR2 from the germline V gene are MNHEY and SMNVEV (reference sequence). This CDR3 is 13 amino acids long. The CDR3 is CASSLSQGDTQYF. CDR3 nucleotide sequence: TGTGCCAGCAGTTTATCTCAGGGAGATACGCAGTATTTT.

V and J are TRBV9 and TRBJ2-5, with D uncertain. Trimming shortened V by 3 bases and J by 0 bases, and 12 bases separated the two germline ends. CDR1 and CDR2 (germline): SGDLS, YYNGEE. The CDR3 sequence is 15 residues long. CDR3 sequence (DNA): TGTGCCAGCAGCGACCTAGACCGTCACCAAGAGACCCAGTACTTC. It is translated as CASSDLDRHQETQYF.

The chain joins TRBV5-1 to TRBJ2-1; 12 bases are shared with TRBD2. Losses at the gene ends were 1 base for V and 7 bases for J; bases not matched to a gene: 6. Germline CDR1 reads SGHRS; CDR2 reads YFSETQ. The CDR3 consists of 16 residues. The CDR3 nucleotides read TGCGCCAGCAGCTTGTACCTAGCGGGGGGGCAAAATGAGCAGTTCTTC. Translation gives CASSLYLAGGQNEQFF. Full variable domain (missing parts from reference TRBV5-1 and TRBJ2-1): KAGVTQTPRYLIKTRGQQVTLSCSPISGHRSVSWYQQTPGQGLQFLFEYFSETQRNKGNFPGRFSGRQFSNSRSEMNVSTLELGDSALYLCASSLYLAGGQNEQFFGPGTRLTVL.

This clonotype was counted a few times. The chain combines TRBV27 with TRBJ2-7, with D tentatively TRBD1 (5 bases). The ends were cut back, 6 bases at V and 10 bases at J, with 13 bases in the middle. The germline gives CDR1 MNHEY, CDR2 SMNVEV (reference sequence). The CDR3 has 11 residues. The CDR3 loop reads CASRQSGQQYV. CDR3 nucleotides: TGTGCCAGCAGGCAATCAGGGCAACAGTACGTC.

The gene calls are TRBV12-3 or TRBV12-4 and TRBJ2-2, with TRBD1 matching over 10 bases. This CDR3 is built from 18 residues. After removal of 3 bases from V and 8 bases from J, the junction contained 15 bases not matched to a gene. CDR3 coding DNA: TGTGCCAGCAGTTTGAGTTCCCATAGACAGGGGGCATCTGGGGAGCTGTTTTTT. This codes for CASSLSSHRQGASGELFF.

Notes on this clonotype: The junction departs from the called germline gene at one end, perhaps through a read error. DNA for the CDR3: TGCGCCAACAGCCAAGTGATCAATCAGCCCCAGCATTTT. This encodes CANSQVINQPQHF. The chain has TRBV4-1 and TRBJ1-5; D is ambiguous. CDR3 size: 13 residues. CDR1 and CDR2 from the germline V gene are MGHRA and YSYEKL.

V and J are TRBV7-6 and TRBJ1-1, with D possibly matching TRBD1 (6 bases). V lost 0 bases and J 0 bases, leaving 17 bases between the germline ends. Germline CDR1 SGHVS, CDR2 FNYEAQ. The CDR3 extends over 18 amino acids. CDR3 in DNA: TGTGCCAGCAGCTTAGCGGTAGGACTCCAGGGGATGAACACTGAAGCTTTCTTT. Protein product: CASSLAVGLQGMNTEAFF. Together with reference TRBV7-6 and TRBJ1-1, the CDR3 gives the full variable domain: GAGVSQSPRYKVTKRGQDVALRCDPISGHVSLYWYRQALGQGPEFLTYFNYEAQQDKSGLPNDRFSAERPEGSISTLTIQRTEQRDSAMYRCASSLAVGLQGMNTEAFFGQGTRLTVV.

Only a few counts were recorded for this clonotype. The rearrangement links TRBV10-3 to TRBJ1-5, with D maybe TRBD1 (5 bases). Deletions cut 4 bases from V and 7 bases from J, with 5 bases between. CDR1 is ENHRY, CDR2 SYGVKD, per germline. The CDR3 runs to 11 residues. Here the CDR3 DNA reads TGTGCCATCAGTGGGGGGCAGCCCCAGCATTTT. Amino acids: CAISGGQPQHF.

The table lists this clonotype with many counts. The DNA for the CDR3 is TGTGCCAGCAGACTTCGCAGGGGGGCGAGCTCCTACAATGAGCAGTTCTTC. As protein: CASRLRRGASSYNEQFF. The chain employs TRBV7-8 and TRBJ2-1; D might be TRBD1 (7 bases). Germline V gene data show CDR1 as SGHVS and CDR2 as FQNEAQ. V shed 6 bases and J shed 0 bases, with 18 bases lying between them. The CDR3 has 17 amino acids.

This clonotype was seen a few times. The CDR3 loop reads CASSQDVSTGYPLHF. CDR3 nucleotide sequence: TGCGCCAGCAGCCAAGATGTTTCGACAGGCTACCCCCTCCACTTT. The V and J genes are TRBV4-1 and TRBJ1-6; possibly TRBD1 for D (6 bases). The CDR3 sequence is 15 residues long. Trimming took 0 bases from V and 13 from J, leaving 16 bases between them. CDR1 and CDR2 from the germline V gene are MGHRA and YSYEKL.

This clonotype was seen a single time. This sequence joins TRBV15 and TRBJ2-5, with a possible D match to TRBD2 (7 bases). Germline V gene data show CDR1 as LNHNV and CDR2 as YYDKDF (reference sequence). V was trimmed by 7 bases and J by 2 bases, leaving 14 bases between them. This CDR3 spans 14 amino acids. The CDR3 region is CATTPRGAQETQYF. In DNA, the CDR3 is TGTGCCACCACTCCCCGGGGGGCTCAAGAGACCCAGTACTTC.

In this sample, this clonotype turned up a few times. This chain joins TRBV4-3 and TRBJ1-3; D call uncertain. V shed 2 bases and J shed 0 bases, with 11 bases lying between them. This CDR3 spans 16 amino acids. Per germline, CDR1 LGHNA and CDR2 YSLEER. In nucleotides, the CDR3 is TGCGCCAGCAGCCAACTACCCGACTACTCTGGAAACACCATATATTTT. It translates to CASSQLPDYSGNTIYF.

The gene calls are TRBV5-5 and TRBJ1-1; the D gene is possibly TRBD1 (6 bases). The CDR3 extends over 15 amino acids. Trimming took 4 bases from V and 6 from J, leaving 19 bases between them. Per germline, CDR1 SGHKS and CDR2 YYEKEE (reference sequence). CDR3 coding DNA: TGTGCCAGCAGCAGCAACGGAAGGGGGATTGCTGAAGCTTTCTTT. Translated, it gives CASSSNGRGIAEAFF. The entire variable domain, with the rest obtained from reference TRBV5-5 and TRBJ1-1, is as follows: DAGVTQSPTHLIKTRGQQVTLRCSPISGHKSVSWYQQVLGQGPQFIFQYYEKEERGRGNFPDRFSARQFPNYSSELNVNALLLGDSALYLCASSSNGRGIAEAFFGQGTRLTVV.

The chain is built from TRBV27 and TRBJ2-3; the match to TRBD2 covers 11 bases. Germline CDR1 MNHEY, CDR2 SMNVEV (reference sequence). There are 16 residues in the CDR3. The V segment lost 4 bases and the J segment 8 bases; nucleotides outside the gene matches: 11. The CDR3 spells CASSWDLAGGRVTQYF. CDR3 nucleotide sequence: TGTGCCAGCAGTTGGGATTTAGCGGGGGGGCGAGTTACGCAGTATTTT.

The J gene is TRBJ1-5, the V gene TRBV6-1; 8 positions match TRBD1. The trim removed 2 bases at V and 9 bases at J, leaving 3 bases unmatched. Germline assignment: CDR1 MNHNS and CDR2 SASEGT. The CDR3 sequence is 13 residues long. The CDR3 loop reads CASSEKGTGPQHF. CDR3 nucleotide sequence: TGTGCCAGCAGTGAAAAGGGGACAGGGCCCCAGCATTTT.

The genes are TRBV27 and TRBJ2-2; 8 nucleotides align to TRBD1. Trimming took 3 bases from V and 1 from J; bases not matched to a gene: 7. The CDR3 covers 17 residues. CDR1 and CDR2 (germline): MNHEY, SMNVEV (reference sequence). CDR3 region: CASSFIHRGRNTGELFF. The CDR3 DNA sequence: TGTGCCAGCAGTTTTATCCACAGGGGGAGGAACACCGGGGAGCTGTTTTTT.

This sequence joins TRBV11-3 and TRBJ2-3; TRBD2 agrees at 11 bases. V shed 11 bases and J 3 bases; nucleotides not matched to a gene: 16. The CDR3 is 17 residues long. The germline V gene has CDR1 SGHNT and CDR2 YENEEA. In nucleotides, the CDR3 is TGTGCCGTAGTAATTTTCGTACTAGCGGGAGCGACAGATACGCAGTATTTT. Translation gives CAVVIFVLAGATDTQYF.

The chain joins TRBV20-1 to TRBJ1-1; the D gene is possibly TRBD1 (5 bases). V shed 2 bases and J shed 5 bases, with 15 bases lying between them. There are 14 residues in the CDR3. The V gene's germline CDR1 is DFQATT and CDR2 SNEGSKA (reference sequence). The CDR3 DNA reads as TGCAGTGCTAGAATTGTGGGGCTTGGGACTGAAGCTTTCTTT. Translated: CSARIVGLGTEAFF.

This clonotype was counted many times. V is TRBV7-8 and J is TRBJ2-5, with 9 bases identical to TRBD1. CDR3 length: 15 amino acids. V lost 2 bases and J lost 4; bases outside the gene matches: 5. Germline V CDR1 and CDR2: SGHVS, FQNEAQ. The CDR3 bases are TGTGCCAGCAGCTTACCACAGGGGGCGGGAGAGACCCAGTACTTC. Its protein product is CASSLPQGAGETQYF.

In regard to this clonotype: The junction departs from the called germline gene at one end, perhaps through a read error. CDR3 region: CASSPDLTYGYTF. The CDR3 region has the DNA TGTGCCAGCAGCCCGGACCTAACTTATGGCTACACCTTC. The J gene is TRBJ1-2, the V gene TRBV4-1; D is undetermined. There are 13 residues in the CDR3. Per germline, CDR1 MGHRA and CDR2 YSYEKL.